This T cell receptor beta chain was obtained from a study of neoadjuvant anti-PD-1 for oral cavity cancer. Clones were sequenced by immunoSEQ multiplex PCR, and TCRdb holds only the in-frame ones, with some missing. The sample holds tens of thousands of clones, approximately 80% seen once. The specimen comprised PBMCs, sampled before nivolumab (anti-PD-1) treatment. The clonotype originates from a person between 40 and 79 years old with oral cavity squamous cell carcinoma.

CDR3 sequence (DNA): TGTGCCAGCAGCTGGTGGGGACGGGCGAACACTGAAGCTTTCTTT. It yields the protein CASSWWGRANTEAFF. The chain is built from TRBV5-6 and TRBJ1-1, with a possible D match to TRBD1 (5 bases). This CDR3 region has 15 residues. Trimming took off 3 bases at V and 1 base at J, with 13 bases between the two ends. Looked up from germline, CDR1 is SGHDT and CDR2 is YYEEEE.